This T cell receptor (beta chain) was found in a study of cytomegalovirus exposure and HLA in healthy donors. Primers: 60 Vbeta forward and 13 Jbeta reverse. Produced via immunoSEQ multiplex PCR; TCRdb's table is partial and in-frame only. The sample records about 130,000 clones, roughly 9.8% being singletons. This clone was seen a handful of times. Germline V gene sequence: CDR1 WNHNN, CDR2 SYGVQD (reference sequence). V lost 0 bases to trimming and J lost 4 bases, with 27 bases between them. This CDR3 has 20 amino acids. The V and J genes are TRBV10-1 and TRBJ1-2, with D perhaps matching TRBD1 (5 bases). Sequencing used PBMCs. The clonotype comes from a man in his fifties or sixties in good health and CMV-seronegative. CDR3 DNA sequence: TGCGCCAGCAGTGAGTCCAGGGACTCGAAATTCCCCTTCGGTAGCTATGGCTACACCTTC. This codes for CASSESRDSKFPFGSYGYTF.